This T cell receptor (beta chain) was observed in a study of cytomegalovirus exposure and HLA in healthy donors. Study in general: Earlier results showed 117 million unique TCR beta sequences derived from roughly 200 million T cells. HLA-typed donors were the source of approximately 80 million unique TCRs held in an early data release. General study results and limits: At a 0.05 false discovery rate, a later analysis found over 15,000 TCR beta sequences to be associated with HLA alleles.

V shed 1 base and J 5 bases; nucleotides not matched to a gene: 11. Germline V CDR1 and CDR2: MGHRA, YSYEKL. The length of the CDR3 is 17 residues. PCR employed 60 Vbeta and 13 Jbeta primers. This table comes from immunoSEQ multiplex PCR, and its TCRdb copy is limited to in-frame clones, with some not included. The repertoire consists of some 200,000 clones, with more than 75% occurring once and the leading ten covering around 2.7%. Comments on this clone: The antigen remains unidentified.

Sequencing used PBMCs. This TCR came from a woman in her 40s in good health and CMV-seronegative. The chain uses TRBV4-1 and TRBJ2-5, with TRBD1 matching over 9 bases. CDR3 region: CASSQGGHRGQVETQYF. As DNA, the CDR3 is TGCGCCAGCAGCCAAGGAGGTCACAGGGGGCAGGTGGAGACCCAGTACTTC.